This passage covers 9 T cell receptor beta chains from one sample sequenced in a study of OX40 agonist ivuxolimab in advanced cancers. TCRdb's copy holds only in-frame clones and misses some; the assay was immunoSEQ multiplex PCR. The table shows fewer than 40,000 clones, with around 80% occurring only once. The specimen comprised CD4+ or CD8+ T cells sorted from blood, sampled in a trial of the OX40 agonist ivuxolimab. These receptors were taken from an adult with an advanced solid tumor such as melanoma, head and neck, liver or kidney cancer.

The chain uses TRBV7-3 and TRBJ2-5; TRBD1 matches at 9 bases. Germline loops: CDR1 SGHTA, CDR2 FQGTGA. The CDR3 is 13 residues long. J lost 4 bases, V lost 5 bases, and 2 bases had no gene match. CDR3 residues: CASSPGQGETQYF. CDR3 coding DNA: TGTGCCAGCAGCCCGGGACAGGGAGAGACCCAGTACTTC.

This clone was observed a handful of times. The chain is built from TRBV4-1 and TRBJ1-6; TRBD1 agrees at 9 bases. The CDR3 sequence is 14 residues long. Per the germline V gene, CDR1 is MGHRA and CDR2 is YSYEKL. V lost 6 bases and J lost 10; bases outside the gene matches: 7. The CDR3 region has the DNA TGCGCCAGCAGTCATGGACAGGGGTCGTCACCCCTCCACTTT. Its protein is CASSHGQGSSPLHF.

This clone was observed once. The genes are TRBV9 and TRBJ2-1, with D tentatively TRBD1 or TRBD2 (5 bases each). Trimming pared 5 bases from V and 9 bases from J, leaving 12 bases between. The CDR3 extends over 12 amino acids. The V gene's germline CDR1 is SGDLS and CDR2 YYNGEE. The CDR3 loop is CASSWGKSEQFF. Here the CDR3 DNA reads TGTGCCAGCAGTTGGGGGAAGTCTGAGCAGTTCTTC.

Written as DNA, the CDR3 is TGTGCCAGCAACGACAGGGGCCTTAATGAAAAACTGTTTTTT. This gives the protein CASNDRGLNEKLFF. V gene TRBV28 combines with J gene TRBJ1-4; 8 positions match TRBD1. CDR1 MDHEN and CDR2 SYDVKM come from the germline V gene. This CDR3 spans 14 amino acids. The V and J ends lost 7 bases and 4 bases, in that order; junction bases with no gene match: 5.

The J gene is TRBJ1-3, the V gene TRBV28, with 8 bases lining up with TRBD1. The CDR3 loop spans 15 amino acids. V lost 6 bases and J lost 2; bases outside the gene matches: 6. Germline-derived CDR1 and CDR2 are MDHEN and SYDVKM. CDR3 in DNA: TGTGCCAGCAGCGTCAAACAGGGGGCTGGAAACACCATATATTTT. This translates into CASSVKQGAGNTIYF.

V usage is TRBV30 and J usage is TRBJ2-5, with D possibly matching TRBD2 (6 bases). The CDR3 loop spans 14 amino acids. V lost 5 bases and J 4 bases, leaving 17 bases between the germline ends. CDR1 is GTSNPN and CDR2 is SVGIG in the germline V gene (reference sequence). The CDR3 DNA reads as TGTGCCTGGGGCGGACCGCTCGGGGGAGAGACCCAGTACTTC. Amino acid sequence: CAWGGPLGGETQYF.

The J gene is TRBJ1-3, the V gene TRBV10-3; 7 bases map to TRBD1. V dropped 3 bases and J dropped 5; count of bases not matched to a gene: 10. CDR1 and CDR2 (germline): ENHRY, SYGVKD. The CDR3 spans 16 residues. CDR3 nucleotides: TGTGCCATCAGTGAAGGCCGGACAGGCCCTCGAAACACCATATATTTT. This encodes CAISEGRTGPRNTIYF.

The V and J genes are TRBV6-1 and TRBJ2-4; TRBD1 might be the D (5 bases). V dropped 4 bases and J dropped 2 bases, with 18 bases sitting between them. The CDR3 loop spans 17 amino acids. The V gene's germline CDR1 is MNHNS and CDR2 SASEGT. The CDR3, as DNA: TGTGCCAGCAGTGCGTTACAGGTGGGGAACTCCAAAAACATTCAGTACTTC. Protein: CASSALQVGNSKNIQYF.

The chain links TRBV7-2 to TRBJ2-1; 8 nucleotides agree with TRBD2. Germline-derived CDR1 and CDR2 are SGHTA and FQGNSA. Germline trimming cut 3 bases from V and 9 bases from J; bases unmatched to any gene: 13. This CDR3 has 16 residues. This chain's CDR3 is CASSLGPYLRGVEQFF. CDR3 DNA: TGTGCCAGCAGCTTGGGTCCATATTTGCGGGGGGTTGAGCAGTTCTTC.